Listed here are 8 T cell receptor beta chains from one sample, sequenced in a study of T cells in tumors after PD-1 blockade. Profiling relied on immunoSEQ multiplex PCR, and the TCRdb table lists in-frame clones only, not all of them. Of 40,000 to 55,000 clones listed, more than 75% are singletons. This specimen was PBMCs, taken before anti-PD-1 treatment. These receptors were obtained from a human donor with basal cell carcinoma.

V is TRBV10-2 and J is TRBJ2-1; no definite D call. V was trimmed by 3 bases and J by 4 bases, leaving 4 bases between them. This CDR3 region has 12 residues. Germline CDR1 and CDR2: WSHSY and SAAADI. This CDR3 is CASSDRYNEQFF. CDR3 coding DNA: TGCGCCAGCAGTGACAGGTACAATGAGCAGTTCTTC.

The gene calls are TRBV18 and TRBJ1-4; D not resolved. The CDR3 runs to 12 residues. Trimming removed 3 bases at V and 8 bases at J, with 7 bases between. CDR1 and CDR2 from the germline V gene are KGHSH and LQKENI. The CDR3 spells CASSPRLEKLFF. CDR3 DNA: TGTGCCAGCTCACCTCGGCTGGAAAAACTGTTTTTT.

The chain employs TRBV2 and TRBJ2-7, with TRBD2 as a possible D gene (5 bases). Trimming cost V 4 bases and J 7 bases, with 5 bases left between them. Germline loops: CDR1 SNHLY, CDR2 FYNNEI. CDR3 length: 10 amino acids. CDR3 in amino acids: CASSGREQYF. DNA for the CDR3: TGTGCCAGCAGTGGGAGGGAGCAGTACTTC. Full variable domain (outside the CDR3, taken from reference TRBV2 and TRBJ2-7): EPEVTQTPSHQVTQMGQEVILRCVPISNHLYFYWYRQILGQKVEFLVSFYNNEISEKSEIFDDQFSVERPDGSNFTLKIRSTKLEDSAMYFCASSGREQYFGPGTRLTVT.

The chain recombines TRBV3-1 (or the pseudogene TRBV3-2) with TRBJ2-7; the match to TRBD1 covers 8 bases. CDR1 and CDR2 from the germline V gene are LGHDT and YNNKEL (reference sequence). Losses at the gene ends were 1 base for V and 9 bases for J; bases not matched to a gene: 11. The CDR3 totals 15 residues. The CDR3 reads CASSQAPLTGDGQYF. DNA for the CDR3: TGTGCCAGCAGCCAAGCTCCCCTGACAGGGGACGGGCAGTACTTC.

The V gene is TRBV29-1, the J gene TRBJ2-7; D call uncertain. The V end lost 0 bases, the J end lost 0 bases, and 3 bases lay between the germline ends. CDR1 is SQVTM, CDR2 ANQGSEA, per germline. The CDR3 consists of 12 residues. CDR3 coding DNA: TGCAGCGTTGAAGATTCCTCCTACGAGCAGTACTTC. Amino acid sequence: CSVEDSSYEQYF.

The chain joins TRBV29-1 to TRBJ1-1, with 7 bases that match TRBD1. V shed 7 bases and J 0 bases; nucleotides not matched to a gene: 8. Germline lookup yields CDR1 SQVTM and CDR2 ANQGSEA. This CDR3 has 14 residues. CDR3 DNA: TGCAGCGCCTCATGGGGGACAGTGAACACTGAAGCTTTCTTT. Translated, it gives CSASWGTVNTEAFF.

V is TRBV2 and J is TRBJ2-7; 10 nucleotides line up with TRBD1. Per germline, CDR1 SNHLY and CDR2 FYNNEI. This CDR3 spans 15 amino acids. V gave up 2 bases and J gave up 4 bases; unmatched junction bases: 5. The CDR3 DNA sequence: TGTGCCAGCAGTGAAAACCGGGACAGGGGTTACGAGCAGTACTTC. This translates into CASSENRDRGYEQYF.

The chain is built from TRBV2 and TRBJ1-5; D gene unclear. From germline, CDR1 is SNHLY and CDR2 FYNNEI. The CDR3 extends over 14 amino acids. V was cut by 5 bases and J by 1 base, with 9 bases left in between. In DNA, the CDR3 is TGTGCCAGCAGTCGCAGGAAGAGCAATCAGCCCCAGCATTTT. It specifies CASSRRKSNQPQHF.